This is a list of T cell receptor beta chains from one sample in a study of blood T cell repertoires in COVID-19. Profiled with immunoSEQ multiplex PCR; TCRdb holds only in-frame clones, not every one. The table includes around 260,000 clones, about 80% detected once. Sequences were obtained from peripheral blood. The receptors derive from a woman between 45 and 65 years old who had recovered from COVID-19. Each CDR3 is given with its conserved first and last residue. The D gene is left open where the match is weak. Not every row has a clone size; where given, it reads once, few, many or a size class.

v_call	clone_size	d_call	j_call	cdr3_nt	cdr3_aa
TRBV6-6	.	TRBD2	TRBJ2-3	TGTGCCAGCAGTCCCGCGACTAGCGGGAGTTTCAATACGCAGTATTTT	CASSPATSGSFNTQYF
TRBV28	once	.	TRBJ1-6	TGTGCCACCTCTAGGCCGGGGGGTAATTCACCCCTCCACTTT	CATSRPGGNSPLHF
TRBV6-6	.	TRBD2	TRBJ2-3	TGTGCCAGCAGAGAATTAGCGGGGGGGCTCACAGATACGCAGTATTTT	CASRELAGGLTDTQYF
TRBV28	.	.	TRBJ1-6	TGTGCCAGCAGCTGGGGAGGGAATAATTCACCCCTCCACTTT	CASSWGGNNSPLHF
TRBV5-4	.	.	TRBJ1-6	TGTGCCAGCAGCTTCAGGGCCAATTCACCCCTCCACTTT	CASSFRANSPLHF
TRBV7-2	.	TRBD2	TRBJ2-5	TGTGCCAGCAGGGGAGACGGGGGGAGCAAAGAGACCCAGTACTTC	CASRGDGGSKETQYF
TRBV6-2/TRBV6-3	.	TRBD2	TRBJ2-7	TGTGCCAGCAGTTACCTCCTACTAGAGGTTGCTAGCGGGAGACCTAGCGAGCAGTACTTC	CASSYLLLEVASGRPSEQYF
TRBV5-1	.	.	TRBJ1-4	TGCGCCAGCAGCCTCGGACGGGGTAATGAAAAACTGTTTTTT	CASSLGRGNEKLFF
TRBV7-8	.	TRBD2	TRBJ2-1	TGTGCCAGCAGCCTCCGGGGGGGGCGTGGATCCTACAATGAGCAGTTCTTC	CASSLRGGRGSYNEQFF
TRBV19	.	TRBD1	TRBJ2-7	TGTGCCAGTAGTAACAGGGGGCGTTCGTACGAGCAGTACTTC	CASSNRGRSYEQYF
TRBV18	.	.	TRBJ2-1	TGTGCCAGCTCACCACGTAAGGCCGGGACAAATCCCCACAATGAGCAGTTCTTC	CASSPRKAGTNPHNEQFF
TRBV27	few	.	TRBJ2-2	TGTGCCAGCAGCCGTGGACAGAACACCGGGGAGCTGTTTTTT	CASSRGQNTGELFF
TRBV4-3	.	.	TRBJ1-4	TGCGCCAGCAGCCAAGAAGTTGTAACAGGTGGTGAAAAACTGTTTTTT	CASSQEVVTGGEKLFF
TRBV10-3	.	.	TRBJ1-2	TGTGCCATCAGTGAGACAGGGTGGGGTGGTGGCTACACCTTC	CAISETGWGGGYTF
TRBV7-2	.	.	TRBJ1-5	TGTGCCAGCAGCGTTCGGGGGGATCAGCCCCAGCATTTT	CASSVRGDQPQHF